These 2 T cell receptor beta chains were all obtained from the same sample, sequenced in a study of memory B cells and T cells in multiple sclerosis (dated by TCRdb to the late 2010s). After CFSE-labeled PBMCs were cultured without any stimulus, the autoproliferating (CFSEdim) and non-proliferating (CFSEhi) T cell fractions were each sequenced on their own. A total of 40 million to 60 million CFSE-labeled PBMCs were cultured for less than eight days without stimulus, and replicate wells were then pooled. Receptors were amplified or captured by the immunoSEQ multiplex PCR assay. TCRdb limited this immuneACCESS table to in-frame rearrangements with V and J called. A share of clones is missing; checked studies link under half to unresolved V genes, and the rest is unexplained. Across this sample there are 9,500 to 15,000 clones, with 84% seen only once. 2.5% to 3% of the sample belongs to the ten largest clones.

Antigens of these TCRs are unknown. The sample was PBMCs from blood kept in culture. The source of these receptors is a human donor with multiple sclerosis.

This chain uses TRBV27 with TRBJ2-1, with D possibly TRBD2 on 5 matching bases. The germline gives CDR1 MNHEY, CDR2 SMNVEV (reference sequence). Trimming pared 2 bases from V and 7 bases from J, leaving 15 bases between. This CDR3 spans 15 amino acids. The CDR3, as DNA: TGTGCCAGCAGTTTAGAGGGTCCTACTTGGAATGAGCAGTTCTTC. Protein product: CASSLEGPTWNEQFF.

This sequence joins TRBV7-3 and TRBJ2-1, with 7 nucleotides matching TRBD1. Per germline, CDR1 SGHTA and CDR2 FQGTGA. The CDR3 sequence is 12 residues long. With V trimmed by 5 bases and J by 7 bases, 2 bases remained unmatched. CDR3 sequence: CASSKTGNEQFF. CDR3 sequence (DNA): TGTGCCAGCAGCAAGACAGGGAATGAGCAGTTCTTC.